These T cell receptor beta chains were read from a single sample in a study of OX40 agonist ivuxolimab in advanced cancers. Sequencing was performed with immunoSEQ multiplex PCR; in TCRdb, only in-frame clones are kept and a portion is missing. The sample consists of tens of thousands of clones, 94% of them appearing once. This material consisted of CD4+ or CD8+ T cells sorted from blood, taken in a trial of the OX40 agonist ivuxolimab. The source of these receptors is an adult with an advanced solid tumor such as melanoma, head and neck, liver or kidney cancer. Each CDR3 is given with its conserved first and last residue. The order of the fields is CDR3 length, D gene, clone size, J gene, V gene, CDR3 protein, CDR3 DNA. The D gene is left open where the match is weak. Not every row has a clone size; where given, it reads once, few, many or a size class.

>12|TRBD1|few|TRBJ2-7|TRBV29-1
CSVVDRTYEQYF
TGCAGCGTTGTGGACAGGACCTACGAGCAGTACTTC
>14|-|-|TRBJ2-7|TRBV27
CASSLGRGIDEQYF
TGTGCCAGCAGTTTGGGTAGGGGTATCGACGAGCAGTACTTC
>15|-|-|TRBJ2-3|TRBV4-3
CASSSSQGLTDTQYF
TGCGCCAGCAGCTCTAGTCAGGGTTTGACAGATACGCAGTATTTT
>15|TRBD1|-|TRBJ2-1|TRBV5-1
CASSPGTGVGNEQFF
TGCGCCAGCAGCCCCGGGACAGGGGTGGGCAATGAGCAGTTCTTC
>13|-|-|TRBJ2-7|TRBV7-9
CASTVGPYYEQYF
TGTGCCAGCACCGTCGGACCCTACTACGAGCAGTACTTC
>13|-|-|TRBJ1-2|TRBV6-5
CASSLGTGYGYTF
TGTGCCAGCAGTTTGGGGACGGGTTATGGCTACACCTTC
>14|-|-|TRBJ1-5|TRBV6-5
CASSYSSGGQPQHF
TGTGCCAGCAGTTACTCGAGTGGGGGTCAGCCCCAGCATTTT
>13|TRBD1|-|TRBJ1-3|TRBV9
CASEGQGGNTIYF
TGTGCCAGCGAGGGACAGGGGGGAAACACCATATATTTT
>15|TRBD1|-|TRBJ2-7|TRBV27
CASRMQDRGDYEQYF
TGTGCCAGCAGGATGCAGGACAGGGGTGACTACGAGCAGTACTTC
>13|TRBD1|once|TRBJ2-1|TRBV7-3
CASSSTGSGIWFF
TGTGCCAGCAGCTCGACAGGGTCTGGCATTTGGTTCTTC
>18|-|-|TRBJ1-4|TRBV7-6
CASSLDLAGFATNEKLFF
TGTGCCAGCAGCTTAGATCTGGCGGGCTTTGCAACTAATGAAAAACTGTTTTTT
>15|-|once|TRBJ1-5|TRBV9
CASSVEGLSNQPQHF
TGTGCCAGCAGCGTAGAGGGGTTAAGCAATCAGCCCCAGCATTTT
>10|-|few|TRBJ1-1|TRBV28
CASSLGGAFF
TGTGCCAGCAGTTTAGGGGGAGCTTTCTTT
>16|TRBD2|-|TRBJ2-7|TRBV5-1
CASSLAYSGMGYEQYF
TGCGCCAGCAGCTTGGCCTATAGCGGGATGGGCTACGAGCAGTACTTC
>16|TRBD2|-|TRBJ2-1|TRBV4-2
CASSQELADFYNEQFF
TGTGCCAGCAGCCAAGAACTAGCGGATTTCTACAATGAGCAGTTCTTC
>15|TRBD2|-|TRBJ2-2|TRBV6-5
CASSYIAGSTGELFF
TGTGCCAGCAGTTACATAGCGGGGTCCACCGGGGAGCTGTTTTTT
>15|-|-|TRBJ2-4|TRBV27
CASSLSAGSKNIQYF
TGTGCCAGCAGTTTATCGGCGGGGTCTAAAAACATTCAGTACTTC
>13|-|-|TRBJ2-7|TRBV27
CASSPTPSYEQYF
TGTGCCAGCAGTCCTACCCCTTCCTACGAGCAGTACTTC
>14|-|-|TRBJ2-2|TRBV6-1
CASSLNSYTGELFF
TGTGCCAGCAGCCTAAACAGTTACACCGGGGAGCTGTTTTTT
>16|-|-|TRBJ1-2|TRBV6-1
CASSEIGPPENYGYTF
TGTGCCAGCAGTGAGATCGGGCCCCCAGAGAACTATGGCTACACCTTC
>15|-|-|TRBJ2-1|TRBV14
CASSLAIAAGNEQFF
TGTGCCAGCAGCCTGGCGATCGCGGCCGGGAATGAGCAGTTCTTC
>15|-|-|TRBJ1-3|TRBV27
CASSLSWGSGNTIYF
TGTGCCAGCAGTTTATCTTGGGGATCTGGAAACACCATATATTTT
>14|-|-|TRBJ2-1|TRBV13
CASSLAGPLNEQFF
TGTGCCAGCAGCTTGGCGGGGCCGCTCAATGAGCAGTTCTTC
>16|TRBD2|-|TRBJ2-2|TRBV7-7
CASSSGLARGTGELFF
TGTGCCAGCAGCTCGGGACTAGCGAGGGGCACCGGGGAGCTGTTTTTT
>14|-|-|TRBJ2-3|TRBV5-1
CASSLVQVTDTQYF
TGCGCCAGCAGCTTGGTACAGGTCACAGATACGCAGTATTTT
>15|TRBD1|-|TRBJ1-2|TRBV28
CASCRDSLFLIGYTF
TGTGCCAGCTGCCGGGACAGCCTATTCCTAATAGGCTACACCTTC
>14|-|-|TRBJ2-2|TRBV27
CASSLNPATGELFF
TGTGCCAGCAGTTTAAATCCTGCCACCGGGGAGCTGTTTTTT
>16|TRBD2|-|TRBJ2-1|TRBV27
CATLVRAGGPINEQFF
TGTGCCACCCTTGTTAGGGCGGGAGGGCCCATCAATGAGCAGTTCTTC
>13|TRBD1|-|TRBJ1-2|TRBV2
CASRPTGGRGYTF
TGTGCCAGCAGGCCGACAGGGGGTAGGGGCTACACCTTC
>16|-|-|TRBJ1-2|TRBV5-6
CASSLRRAGAFYGYTF
TGTGCCAGCAGCTTAAGAAGGGCAGGGGCCTTCTATGGCTACACCTTC
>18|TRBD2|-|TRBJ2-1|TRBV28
CASSPGLAEYRSYNEQFF
TGTGCCAGCAGTCCGGGACTAGCGGAATATCGCTCCTACAATGAGCAGTTCTTC
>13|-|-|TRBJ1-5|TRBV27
CASSFQGAQPQHF
TGTGCCAGCAGTTTTCAAGGGGCGCAGCCCCAGCATTTT
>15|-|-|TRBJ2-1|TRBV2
CASSGPVNAYNEQFF
TGTGCCAGCAGTGGTCCGGTCAATGCCTACAATGAGCAGTTCTTC
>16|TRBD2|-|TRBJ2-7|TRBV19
CASSISGLAGTYEQYF
TGTGCCAGTAGTATATCGGGTCTAGCGGGAACCTACGAGCAGTACTTC
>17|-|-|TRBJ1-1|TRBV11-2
CASSLTGPRIGNTEAFF
TGTGCCAGCAGCTTAACCGGTCCCCGTATAGGGAACACTGAAGCTTTCTTT
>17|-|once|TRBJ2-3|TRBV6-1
CASSEFLGTTSTDTQYF
TGTGCCAGCAGTGAATTTTTGGGCACTACTAGCACAGATACGCAGTATTTT
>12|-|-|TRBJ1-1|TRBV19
CASMEFSRGAFF
TGTGCCAGTATGGAGTTCTCCCGAGGAGCTTTCTTT
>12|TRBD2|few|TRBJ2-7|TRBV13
CASSLSGSEQYF
TGTGCCAGCAGTTTAAGCGGGAGCGAGCAGTACTTC
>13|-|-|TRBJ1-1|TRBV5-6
CASSRTESSEAFF
TGTGCCAGCAGCCGGACAGAGAGTAGCGAAGCTTTCTTT
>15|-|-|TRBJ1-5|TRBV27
CASSLAGYSNQPQHF
TGTGCCAGCAGTTTAGCAGGCTATAGCAATCAGCCCCAGCATTTT
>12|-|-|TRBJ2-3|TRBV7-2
CATSSATDTQYF
TGTGCCACGTCCAGCGCCACAGATACGCAGTATTTT
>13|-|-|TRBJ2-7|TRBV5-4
CASSEGSAPEQYF
TGTGCCAGCAGCGAGGGGAGTGCCCCCGAGCAGTACTTC
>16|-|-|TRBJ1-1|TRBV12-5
CASGLDRAIQGTEAFF
TGTGCTAGTGGTTTGGACAGGGCGATTCAAGGCACTGAAGCTTTCTTT
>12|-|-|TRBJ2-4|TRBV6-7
CASSRTKNIQYF
TGTGCCAGCAGCAGAACCAAAAACATTCAGTACTTC
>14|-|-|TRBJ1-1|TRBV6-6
CASSYDRSNTEAFF
TGTGCCAGCAGTTACGACAGGTCGAACACTGAAGCTTTCTTT
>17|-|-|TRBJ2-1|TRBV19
CASSIPLWGGRDNEQFF
TGTGCCAGTAGTATCCCCCTTTGGGGGGGCCGAGACAATGAGCAGTTCTTC
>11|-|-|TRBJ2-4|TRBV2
CASKGGNIQYF
TGTGCCAGCAAAGGGGGAAACATTCAGTACTTC
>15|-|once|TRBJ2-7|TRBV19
CASSITDSLSYEQYF
TGTGCCAGTAGTATAACCGACAGCCTCTCCTACGAGCAGTACTTC
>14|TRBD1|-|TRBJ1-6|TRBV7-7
CASSTGQGHSPLHF
TGTGCTAGCAGCACGGGACAGGGGCATTCACCCCTCCACTTT
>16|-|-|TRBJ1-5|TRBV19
CASSIYGDTSNQPQHF
TGTGCCAGTAGTATCTATGGGGACACTAGCAATCAGCCCCAGCATTTT
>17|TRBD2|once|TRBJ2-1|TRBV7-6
CASSSRLAGTGYNEQFF
TGTGCCAGCAGCTCACGACTAGCGGGAACAGGTTACAATGAGCAGTTCTTC
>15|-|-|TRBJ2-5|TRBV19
CASSIQGSYQETQYF
TGTGCCAGTAGTATACAGGGATCATACCAAGAGACCCAGTACTTC
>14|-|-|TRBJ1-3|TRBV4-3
CASTGSLSGNTIYF
TGCGCCAGCACCGGGTCCCTCTCTGGAAACACCATATATTTT
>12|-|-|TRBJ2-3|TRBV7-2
CASSFGTDTQYF
TGTGCCAGCAGCTTTGGCACAGATACGCAGTATTTT
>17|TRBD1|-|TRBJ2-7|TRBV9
CASSEGTGRRDPREQYF
TGTGCCAGCAGCGAGGGGACAGGAAGACGGGATCCACGCGAGCAGTACTTC
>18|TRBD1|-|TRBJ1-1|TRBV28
CASSPRRVGGSSYTEAFF
TGTGCCAGCAGCCCCCGAAGGGTAGGGGGCTCGTCGTACACTGAAGCTTTCTTT
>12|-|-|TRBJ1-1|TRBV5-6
CASSWGNTEAFF
TGTGCCAGCAGCTGGGGGAACACTGAAGCTTTCTTT
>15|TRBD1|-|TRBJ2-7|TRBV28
CATTLGDRGSYEQYF
TGTGCCACTACCCTTGGGGACAGGGGTTCCTACGAGCAGTACTTC
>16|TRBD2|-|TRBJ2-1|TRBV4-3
CASSQDWASGNNEQFF
TGCGCCAGCAGCCAAGATTGGGCTAGCGGTAACAATGAGCAGTTCTTC